Following are 3 T cell receptor beta chains from one sample sequenced in a study of blood T cell repertoires in COVID-19. Sequencing was performed with immunoSEQ multiplex PCR; in TCRdb, only in-frame clones are kept and a portion is missing. The table has 250,000 to 350,000 clones, roughly 90% seen once. Material: peripheral blood. The source of these receptors is a man between 18 and 29 years old with active or convalescent COVID-19.

The rearrangement joins TRBV27 to TRBJ2-1; possibly TRBD1 for D (6 bases). Germline CDR1 reads MNHEY; CDR2 reads SMNVEV (reference sequence). V lost 4 bases and J lost 2, with 12 bases in between. This CDR3 spans 15 amino acids. The CDR3 region has the DNA TGTGCCAGCAGTTCACAGGGATATCCCTACAATGAGCAGTTCTTC. Its protein product is CASSSQGYPYNEQFF.

The chain joins TRBV6-5 to TRBJ2-5, with a tentative D call TRBD2 (5 bases). V lost 2 bases and J lost 5, with 12 bases in between. This CDR3 contains 14 residues. Germline assignment: CDR1 MNHEY and CDR2 SVGAGI. CDR3 sequence reads: CASSYRLARETQYF. CDR3 sequence (DNA): TGTGCCAGCAGTTACCGCCTAGCACGGGAGACCCAGTACTTC.

This chain links TRBV27 with TRBJ2-7; 16 bases map to TRBD2. Looked up from germline, CDR1 is MNHEY and CDR2 is SMNVEV (reference sequence). CDR3 length: 14 residues. Losses at the gene ends were 5 bases for V and 9 bases for J; bases not matched to a gene: 4. CDR3 protein: CASSGTSGGARQYF. The DNA for the CDR3 is TGTGCCAGCAGTGGGACTAGCGGGGGGGCGCGGCAGTACTTC.